What follows are 27 T cell receptor beta chains derived from one specimen sequenced in a study of cytomegalovirus exposure and HLA in healthy donors. Primers for the PCR totalled 60 Vbeta and 13 Jbeta. Only in-frame clones appear in the TCRdb table, and some are missing; sequencing was by immunoSEQ multiplex PCR. The table includes roughly 200,000 clones, 80% to 90% detected once. Sequencing input: PBMCs. The receptors originated from a man aged 30 to 39 in good health and CMV-seronegative.

This chain connects TRBV19 to TRBJ1-2; D may be TRBD1 (6 bases). Trimming removed 3 bases at V and 3 bases at J, with 8 bases between. Looked up from germline, CDR1 is LNHDA and CDR2 is SQIVND (reference sequence). CDR3 size: 13 residues. As DNA, the CDR3 is TGTGCCAGTAGTATTGACAGGTACTATGGCTACACCTTC. This translates into CASSIDRYYGYTF.

V usage is TRBV9 and J usage is TRBJ2-5, with D possibly being TRBD1 (6 bases). CDR1 is SGDLS and CDR2 is YYNGEE in the germline V gene. CDR3 length equals 14 residues. V lost 2 bases and J 5 bases, leaving 13 bases between the germline ends. The CDR3: CASSVGQGKETQYF. The CDR3 bases are TGTGCCAGCAGCGTGGGGCAGGGGAAGGAGACCCAGTACTTC.

This chain joins TRBV7-9 and TRBJ2-5; 11 nucleotides align to TRBD1. The J segment lost 5 bases and the V segment lost 1 base, leaving 3 bases of the junction unmatched. The CDR3 runs 15 residues. Per the germline V gene, CDR1 is SEHNR and CDR2 is FQNEAQ (reference sequence). Here the CDR3 reads CASSLGTGGVETQYF. Here the CDR3 DNA reads TGTGCCAGCAGCTTAGGGACAGGGGGCGTCGAGACCCAGTACTTC.

About this clone: At the DNA level, this CDR3 is encoded by other sequences in the same sample as well. The chain recombines TRBV29-1 with TRBJ1-2; D uncertain. The CDR3 runs 11 residues. Trimming took 2 bases from V and 4 from J, leaving 5 bases between them. From germline, CDR1 is SQVTM and CDR2 ANQGSEA. The CDR3 spells CSVERGYGYTF. The DNA of the CDR3 is TGCAGCGTTGAACGGGGCTATGGCTACACCTTC.

The chain employs TRBV29-1 and TRBJ2-4; D ambiguous. Per germline, CDR1 SQVTM and CDR2 ANQGSEA. The CDR3 contains 12 residues. V was pared by 3 bases and J by 5 bases, with 8 bases between. CDR3 sequence: CSVETAENIQYF. CDR3 nucleotides: TGCAGCGTTGAGACGGCGGAAAACATTCAGTACTTC.

V gene TRBV6-6 combines with J gene TRBJ2-5, with D perhaps matching TRBD2 (5 bases). Near its end, the DNA agrees better with TRBJ2-7, so the J call may be wrong. CDR1 and CDR2 (germline): MNHNY, SVGAGI (reference sequence). The CDR3 consists of 11 residues. The CDR3 DNA is TGTGCCAGCGGGAGCGCCTACGAGCAGTACTTC. As protein: CASGSAYEQYF.

On this clone: Other nucleotide sequences from this sample produce the same CDR3. The V call is TRBV11-2, the J call TRBJ2-1, with no clear D. Trimming removed 2 bases from V and 4 bases from J, with 6 bases in between. Germline CDR1 SGHAT, CDR2 FQNNGV. The CDR3 spans 13 residues. CDR3 region: CASSLLTYNEQFF. The CDR3 DNA follows: TGTGCCAGCAGCTTACTGACATACAATGAGCAGTTCTTC.

The chain carries TRBV27 and TRBJ2-7; 8 positions agree with TRBD2. CDR1 MNHEY and CDR2 SMNVEV come from the germline V gene (reference sequence). The CDR3 totals 14 residues. J gave up 4 bases and V 5 bases, and 7 bases lay outside the gene matches. The CDR3 is CASSPVASGYEQYF. For the CDR3, the DNA is TGTGCCAGCAGTCCTGTAGCTAGCGGGTACGAGCAGTACTTC.

This clone appeared a few times. V usage is TRBV19 and J usage is TRBJ2-5; 9 bases line up with TRBD2. There are 14 residues in the CDR3. With V trimmed by 5 bases and J by 4 bases, 5 bases remained unmatched. Germline V gene data show CDR1 as LNHDA and CDR2 as SQIVND (reference sequence). The CDR3 DNA reads as TGTGCCAGTAGTTTGGGGACTAGCCCAGAGACCCAGTACTTC. Its translation: CASSLGTSPETQYF. The variable domain in full, completed from reference TRBV19 and TRBJ2-5, reads DGGITQSPKYLFRKEGQNVTLSCEQNLNHDAMYWYRQDPGQGLRLIYYSQIVNDFQKGDIAEGYSVSREKKESFPLTVTSAQKNPTAFYLCASSLGTSPETQYFGPGTRLLVL.

The chain has TRBV28 and TRBJ1-5; 8 bases match TRBD1. This CDR3 has 15 amino acids. CDR1 MDHEN and CDR2 SYDVKM come from the germline V gene. V was pared by 5 bases and J by 3 bases, with 6 bases of the junction left unmatched. CDR3 bases: TGTGCCAGCAGTCACGACAGGGGATTCAATCAGCCCCAGCATTTT. Translating it yields CASSHDRGFNQPQHF. The full variable domain, rest sourced from reference TRBV28 and TRBJ1-5, is DVKVTQSSRYLVKRTGEKVFLECVQDMDHENMFWYRQDPGLGLRLIYFSYDVKMKEKGDIPEGYSVSREKKERFSLILESASTNQTSMYLCASSHDRGFNQPQHFGDGTRLSIL.

The chain couples TRBV10-2 to TRBJ1-3; D remains ambiguous. V lost 7 bases to trimming and J lost 0 bases, with 13 bases between them. The CDR3 length is 15 residues. Germline values: CDR1 WSHSY, CDR2 SAAADI. The CDR3 reads CASNSPEGSGNTIYF. For the CDR3, the DNA is TGCGCCAGCAATTCGCCGGAGGGCTCTGGAAACACCATATATTTT.

The table lists this clone with a count of one. V and J are TRBV7-2 and TRBJ2-2, with TRBD2 matching over 7 bases. Germline V gene sequence: CDR1 SGHTA, CDR2 FQGNSA. The CDR3 totals 16 residues. Losses at the gene ends were 6 bases for V and 0 bases for J; bases not matched to a gene: 7. DNA of the CDR3: TGTGCCAGCAGGGCTTTGGGGGGGACGAACACCGGGGAGCTGTTTTTT. Translation gives CASRALGGTNTGELFF.

The chain joins TRBV11-2 to TRBJ2-3, with 11 bases identical to TRBD2. V gave up 5 bases and J gave up 5 bases; unmatched junction bases: 6. This CDR3 spans 15 amino acids. The germline V gene has CDR1 SGHAT and CDR2 FQNNGV. The CDR3 loop reads CASSISGGGIDTQYF. CDR3 DNA: TGTGCCAGCAGCATTAGCGGGGGGGGGATAGATACGCAGTATTTT.

This chain joins TRBV6-5 and TRBJ2-7; D gene ambiguous. The V end was cut by 4 bases, the J end by 4 bases, with 11 bases between. Germline V gene data show CDR1 as MNHEY and CDR2 as SVGAGI. The CDR3 sequence is 13 residues long. The CDR3 loop is CASSLTPKYEQYF. The CDR3 nucleotides are TGTGCCAGCAGTTTAACCCCTAAGTACGAGCAGTACTTC.

V and J are TRBV7-3 and TRBJ2-5, with 7 positions matching TRBD1. This CDR3 comprises 15 residues. V dropped 5 bases and J dropped 2; count of bases not matched to a gene: 8. Germline assignment: CDR1 SGHTA and CDR2 FQGTGA. DNA of the CDR3: TGTGCCAGCAGCCCGGGACAGCTACTTCAAGAGACCCAGTACTTC. Its protein product is CASSPGQLLQETQYF.

V is TRBV6-1 and J is TRBJ2-1, with 7 nucleotides matching TRBD1. Germline V lookup: CDR1 MNHNS, CDR2 SASEGT. This CDR3 is built from 12 residues. J lost 7 bases, V lost 5 bases, and 2 bases had no gene match. CDR3 coding DNA: TGTGCCAGCAGTCCAGGGGGAAATGAGCAGTTCTTC. Encoded protein: CASSPGGNEQFF.

The genes are TRBV2 and TRBJ2-3; D may be TRBD2 (6 bases). The CDR3 is 13 residues long. Germline V gene lookup returns CDR1 SNHLY and CDR2 FYNNEI. The V and J ends lost 10 bases and 2 bases respectively, with 13 bases between them. The CDR3 here is CAKGGVPTDTQYF. In nucleotides, the CDR3 is TGTGCCAAAGGCGGGGTCCCCACAGATACGCAGTATTTT.

The CDR3 protein is CAIQTGENGNTIYF. Here the CDR3 DNA reads TGTGCCATACAAACAGGGGAGAATGGAAACACCATATATTTT. The chain links TRBV10-3 to TRBJ1-3; 7 nucleotides match TRBD1. This CDR3 has 14 residues. Germline V gene lookup returns CDR1 ENHRY and CDR2 SYGVKD. After removal of 9 bases from V and 3 bases from J, the junction contained 8 bases not matched to a gene.

This sequence joins TRBV4-3 and TRBJ1-2, with 11 bases identical to TRBD1. The germline V gene has CDR1 LGHNA and CDR2 YSLEER. The trim removed 3 bases at V and 5 bases at J, leaving 8 bases unmatched. CDR3 size: 16 residues. The DNA for the CDR3 is TGCGCCAGCAGCCACTCACCGGGACAGGGGGTTTATGGCTACACCTTC. Protein product: CASSHSPGQGVYGYTF.

A few counts support this clone. The same CDR3 is also encoded by other DNA sequences in this sample. The genes are TRBV28 and TRBJ2-1, with 8 bases fitting TRBD2. V was clipped by 5 bases and J by 4 bases; unmatched bases: 7. CDR3 size: 15 residues. CDR1 is MDHEN, CDR2 SYDVKM, per germline. The CDR3 DNA is TGTGCCAGCAGTCTCGGGGGGGCCGCATACAATGAGCAGTTCTTC. It codes for CASSLGGAAYNEQFF.

The V and J genes are TRBV6-5 and TRBJ2-3; 7 bases map to TRBD1. This CDR3 comprises 13 residues. V was clipped by 4 bases and J by 6 bases; unmatched bases: 4. CDR1 is MNHEY and CDR2 is SVGAGI in the germline V gene. The CDR3 loop reads CASSLDRADTQYF. In DNA form, the CDR3 reads TGTGCCAGCAGTTTAGACAGGGCGGATACGCAGTATTTT.

This clone was observed a single time. V is TRBV29-1 and J is TRBJ1-2, with 7 positions matching TRBD1. The CDR3 has 13 residues. V lost 6 bases, J lost 2 bases, and 6 bases stayed unmatched. CDR1 is SQVTM, CDR2 ANQGSEA, per germline. CDR3 sequence reads: CSVGTALNYGYTF. In nucleotides, the CDR3 is TGCAGCGTCGGGACAGCCTTAAACTATGGCTACACCTTC.

The genes are TRBV5-1 and TRBJ2-7; 9 bases agree with TRBD1. Germline V gives CDR1 SGHRS, CDR2 YFSETQ. The V segment lost 4 bases and the J segment 3 bases; nucleotides outside the gene matches: 8. The CDR3 has 15 amino acids. CDR3 DNA sequence: TGCGCCAGCAGCCCAAGGACAGGGGTTTACTACGAGCAGTACTTC. This translates into CASSPRTGVYYEQYF.

The V and J genes are TRBV6-1 and TRBJ2-2, with 11 bases that match TRBD1. The germline V gene has CDR1 MNHNS and CDR2 SASEGT. The CDR3 length is 15 residues. V lost 5 bases, J lost 7 bases, and 6 bases stayed unmatched. CDR3 loop: CASSTAGTGGGELFF. DNA of the CDR3: TGTGCCAGCAGTACTGCCGGGACAGGGGGCGGGGAGCTGTTTTTT.

The chain uses TRBV4-3 and TRBJ2-5; TRBD1 matches at 8 bases. Unmatched junction bases numbered 8, after V lost 4 bases and J lost 4 bases. Germline V gene sequence: CDR1 LGHNA, CDR2 YSLEER. The CDR3 is 15 residues long. The CDR3 loop reads CASSRGQGSAETQYF. Written as DNA, the CDR3 is TGCGCCAGCAGCCGCGGACAGGGAAGTGCAGAGACCCAGTACTTC.

The V call is TRBV4-3, the J call TRBJ2-2; 10 bases map to TRBD2. Germline trimming cut 4 bases from V and 1 base from J; bases unmatched to any gene: 3. The CDR3 totals 16 residues. CDR1 and CDR2 (germline): LGHNA, YSLEER. CDR3 region: CASSLIAGGNTGELFF. The CDR3 coding sequence is TGCGCCAGCAGCCTTATAGCGGGGGGGAACACCGGGGAGCTGTTTTTT.

The chain is built from TRBV2 and TRBJ2-3, with D perhaps matching TRBD1 (6 bases). V lost 0 bases to trimming and J lost 3 bases, with 16 bases between them. This CDR3 comprises 17 residues. The V gene's germline CDR1 is SNHLY and CDR2 FYNNEI. DNA of the CDR3: TGTGCCAGCAGTGAAGCGTATCACAGGGATATAACAGATACGCAGTATTTT. Protein product: CASSEAYHRDITDTQYF.